The present TCR beta chain was sequenced within a study of blood T cell repertoires in COVID-19. Sequencing was performed with immunoSEQ multiplex PCR; in TCRdb, only in-frame clones are kept and a portion is missing. The sample shows some 400,000 clones, about 90% of them seen only once. This CDR3 is 12 amino acids long. Trimming took off 7 bases at V and 8 bases at J, with 14 bases between the two ends. Germline V gives CDR1 MNHEY, CDR2 SVGAGI. This TCR came from an older woman with COVID-19, enrolled during active disease. The chain recombines TRBV6-5 with TRBJ1-2, with D maybe TRBD1 (5 bases). The specimen was peripheral blood. The CDR3 region has the DNA TGTGCCAGCAAACCGACCCAGGGAGGCTACACCTTC. It translates to CASKPTQGGYTF.